This entry lists 3 T cell receptor beta chains sequenced from one sample in a study of T cells in Graves' hyperthyroidism and ophthalmopathy. TCR beta CDR3 regions were amplified from RNA transcripts. RT-PCR in the first round (using the HTBI primer set) targeted the TCR CDR3. TCRdb used MiXCR to reprocess the multiplex PCR reads, holding one entry per CDR3 protein. The sample includes 94,000 or so distinct CDR3 sequences, approximately 56% seen only once; the top ten take roughly 26%. The sequenced material came from blood. These receptors came from a woman aged 40 to 50 with Graves' hyperthyroidism.

V usage is TRBV29-1 and J usage is TRBJ2-7; D ambiguous. Germline lookup yields CDR1 SQVTM and CDR2 ANQGSEA. V dropped 5 bases and J dropped 4 bases, with 12 bases sitting between them. The CDR3 sequence is 12 residues long. Written as DNA, the CDR3 is TGCAGCGTTATGGACGGTCAGTACGAGCAGTACTTC. Residues: CSVMDGQYEQYF.

The chain is built from TRBV29-1 and TRBJ2-5, with TRBD1 matching over 9 bases. Germline assignment: CDR1 SQVTM and CDR2 ANQGSEA. Germline trimming cut 2 bases from V and 9 bases from J; bases unmatched to any gene: 4. The CDR3 contains 12 residues. As DNA, the CDR3 is TGCAGCGTTGAACGGGACAGGGCCGCCCAGTACTTC. Translated: CSVERDRAAQYF.

This clonotype was observed a handful of times. V gene TRBV29-1 combines with J gene TRBJ1-1; TRBD1 agrees at 8 bases. This CDR3 is built from 14 residues. With 3 bases clipped from V and 1 base from J, the junction kept 4 bases outside the gene matches. The germline V gene encodes CDR1 SQVTM and CDR2 ANQGSEA. In DNA, the CDR3 is TGCAGCGTTGAGCGAGGACAGGGGAACACTGAAGCTTTCTTT. Protein product: CSVERGQGNTEAFF.